This paragraph reports one T cell receptor (beta chain). Antigen: not known. The data were produced by immunoSEQ multiplex PCR, yet TCRdb's version contains in-frame clones alone and is incomplete. The table lists 37,000 or so clones, more than 70% of them singletons, with 4.5% to 5% in the top ten. The sample belongs to a study of CD4 T cells in relation to SARS-CoV-2 and coronaviruses. Background on the study: Convalescent patients had median age about 37 years, range roughly 20 to 72.

Findings of the study overall: According to naive versus memory sequencing, detected responses are memory recall, not newly primed.

This CDR3 has 14 amino acids. Germline CDR1 is MNHNY and CDR2 is SVGAGI (reference sequence). V trimming: 7 bases; J trimming: 3 bases; junction bases outside the gene matches: 9. Material: naive CD4+ T cells from PBMCs, cultured in vitro. Sample subset: naive CD4+ T cells isolated by negative enrichment. This sequence was found in an adult with COVID-19. This sequence joins TRBV6-6 and TRBJ2-7; 7 bases agree with TRBD1. The CDR3 spells CASKSRDSRYEQYF. Written as DNA, the CDR3 is TGTGCCAGCAAGAGTCGGGACAGTCGCTACGAGCAGTACTTC.